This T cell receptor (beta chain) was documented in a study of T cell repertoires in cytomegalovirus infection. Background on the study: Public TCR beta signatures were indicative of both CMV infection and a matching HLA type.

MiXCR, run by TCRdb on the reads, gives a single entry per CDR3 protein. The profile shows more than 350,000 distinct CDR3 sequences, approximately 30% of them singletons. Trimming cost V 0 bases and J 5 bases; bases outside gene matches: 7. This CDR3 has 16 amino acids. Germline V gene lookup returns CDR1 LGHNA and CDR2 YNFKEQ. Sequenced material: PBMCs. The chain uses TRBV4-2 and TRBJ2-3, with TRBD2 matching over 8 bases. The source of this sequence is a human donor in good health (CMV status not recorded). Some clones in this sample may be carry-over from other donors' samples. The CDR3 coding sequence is TGTGCCAGCAGCCAAGATGTCCGGGGGGGGGAAGATACGCAGTATTTT. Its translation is CASSQDVRGGEDTQYF.